The rows below give T cell receptor beta chains drawn from one sample of a study of OX40 agonist ivuxolimab in advanced cancers. Method: immunoSEQ multiplex PCR; TCRdb's copy keeps in-frame clones and lacks some. The sample shows about 14,000 clones, around 77% of them seen only once. The sample here was CD4+ or CD8+ T cells sorted from blood, taken in a trial of the OX40 agonist ivuxolimab. Receptors originate from an adult with an advanced solid tumor such as melanoma, head and neck, liver or kidney cancer. The CDR3 runs from the conserved cysteine through the conserved F or W. D genes are given only for firm matches. Size values are once, few and many counts, or a class for expanded clones, and some rows have none.

TRBV7-9,TRBD2,NA,TRBJ2-3,TGTGCCAGCAGCTTCCCTCGACTAGCCGATCTAGATACGCAGTATTTT,CASSFPRLADLDTQYF
TRBV5-8,NA,NA,TRBJ2-7,TGTGCCAGCAAACTCCGGGACTCGAGGACCGAGCAGTACTTC,CASKLRDSRTEQYF
TRBV19,NA,NA,TRBJ1-1,TGTGCCAGTAGGGATATAGGGGGGACCGACACTGAAGCTTTCTTT,CASRDIGGTDTEAFF
TRBV27,NA,NA,TRBJ2-5,TGTGCCAGTCAAGAGACCCAGTACTTC,CASQETQYF
TRBV9,NA,NA,TRBJ2-3,TGTGCCAGCAGCGATACTGCAGGTAATACGCAGTATTTT,CASSDTAGNTQYF
TRBV5-6,NA,NA,TRBJ2-1,TGTGCCAGCAGCTCCACCGGCGGCCTTTACAATGAGCAGTTCTTC,CASSSTGGLYNEQFF
TRBV7-6,NA,NA,TRBJ1-4,TGTGCCAGCAGCTTCGGTGGAACCGGGAGTCAAAAACTGTTTTTT,CASSFGGTGSQKLFF
TRBV7-3,NA,NA,TRBJ2-1,TGTGCCAGCAGCCGAGCGCTGGGAACTAACAATGAGCAGTTCTTC,CASSRALGTNNEQFF
TRBV4-1,TRBD1,medium-sized,TRBJ2-7,TGCGCCAGCAGCCAAGTTGACAGGGACTACGAGCAGTACTTC,CASSQVDRDYEQYF
TRBV6-6,NA,NA,TRBJ2-3,TGTGCCAGCAGTACCGGACCCGCTGATACGCAGTATTTT,CASSTGPADTQYF
TRBV7-6,TRBD2,NA,TRBJ2-3,TGTGCCAGCAGCTTTAGCGGGGGGGAGCAAGATACGCAGTATTTT,CASSFSGGEQDTQYF
TRBV6-5,NA,medium-sized,TRBJ2-2,TGTGCCAGCACCCAACTGGGCACCGGGGAGCTGTTTTTT,CASTQLGTGELFF
TRBV19,NA,once,TRBJ1-1,TGTGCCAGTAGTATCCCGGGACGGCTAACTGAAGCTTTCTTT,CASSIPGRLTEAFF
TRBV9,NA,NA,TRBJ2-3,TGTGCCAGCAGCCCCCAGGGAAGGATCACAGATACGCAGTATTTT,CASSPQGRITDTQYF
TRBV6-4,NA,once,TRBJ2-3,TGTGCCAGCAGTGACTCGTACGGAGCAGATACGCAGTATTTT,CASSDSYGADTQYF
TRBV6-1,TRBD1,NA,TRBJ1-3,TGTGCCAGCAGAGAGGACAGGGGTGATGGAAACACCATATATTTT,CASREDRGDGNTIYF
TRBV2,TRBD1,NA,TRBJ2-1,TGTGCCAGCAACACAGGGGATACTCCCTACAATGAGCAGTTCTTC,CASNTGDTPYNEQFF
TRBV11-2,TRBD2,NA,TRBJ2-5,TGTGCCAGCAGCGCCGTGGTAGCGGGAATCCAAGAGACCCAGTACTTC,CASSAVVAGIQETQYF
TRBV27,NA,NA,TRBJ2-5,TGTGCCAGCAGTTCCTCACTACTCTCCGAGACCCAGTACTTC,CASSSSLLSETQYF
TRBV19,TRBD2,NA,TRBJ2-1,TGTGCCAGTAGTACCGGACTAGCGAGGGGGAATGAGCAGTTCTTC,CASSTGLARGNEQFF
TRBV6-4,NA,NA,TRBJ2-5,TGTGCCAGCAGTGACGCAGTAGGAGAGACCCAGTACTTC,CASSDAVGETQYF
TRBV7-2,TRBD1,NA,TRBJ2-4,TGTGCCAGCAGCCTGGGACAGGGAAAAAACATTCAGTACTTC,CASSLGQGKNIQYF
TRBV7-9,NA,NA,TRBJ2-6,TGTGCCAGCAGCGTGAGTGAATCTGGGGCCAACGTCCTGACTTTC,CASSVSESGANVLTF
TRBV10-2,NA,NA,TRBJ2-1,TGCGCCAGCAGATCTAGCGCCACTAACAATGAGCAGTTCTTC,CASRSSATNNEQFF
TRBV27,NA,NA,TRBJ2-7,TGTGCCAGCAGTTTATCGGGATCCTACGAGCAGTACTTC,CASSLSGSYEQYF
TRBV7-9,NA,NA,TRBJ2-7,TGTGCCAGCAGCTCGACGTCCTACGAGCAGTACTTC,CASSSTSYEQYF
TRBV10-1,TRBD1,NA,TRBJ2-3,TGCGCCAGCCAAACAGGGGTAGGAGATACGCAGTATTTT,CASQTGVGDTQYF
TRBV28,TRBD2,NA,TRBJ2-7,TGTGCCAGCAGTTTATTCGCGGGAGGATCCTACGAGCAGTACTTC,CASSLFAGGSYEQYF
TRBV7-9,TRBD1,NA,TRBJ2-7,TGTGCCAGCAGAGGACAGGGCTACGAGCAGTACTTC,CASRGQGYEQYF